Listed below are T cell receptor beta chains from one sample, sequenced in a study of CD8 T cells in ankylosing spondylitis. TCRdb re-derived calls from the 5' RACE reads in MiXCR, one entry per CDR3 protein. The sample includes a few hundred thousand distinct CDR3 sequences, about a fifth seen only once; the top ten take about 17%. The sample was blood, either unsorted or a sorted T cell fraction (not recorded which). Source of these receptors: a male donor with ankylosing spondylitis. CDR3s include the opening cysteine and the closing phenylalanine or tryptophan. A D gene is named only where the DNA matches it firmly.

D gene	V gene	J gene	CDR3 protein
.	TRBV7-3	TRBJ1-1	CASSPYIRTRNTGVTEAFF
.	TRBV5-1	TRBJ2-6	CASSAGLFGANVLTF
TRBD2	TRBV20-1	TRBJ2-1	CSARTGLAGARAPNEQFF
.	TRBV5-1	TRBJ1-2	CASSAGRTTNGYTF
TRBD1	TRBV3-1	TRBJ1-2	CASSQNRGWYGYTF
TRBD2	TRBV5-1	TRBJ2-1	CASSWTLAGGQDNEQFF
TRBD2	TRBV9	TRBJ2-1	CASSFILGTSGNYNEQFF
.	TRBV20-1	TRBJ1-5	CSARPGAQPQHF
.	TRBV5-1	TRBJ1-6	CASSLRTADNSPLHF
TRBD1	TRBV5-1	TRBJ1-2	CASSWVPGGQNNYGYTF
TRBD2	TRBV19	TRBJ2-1	CASSILGLAGGEQFF
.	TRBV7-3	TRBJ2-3	CASSLYGSLDTQYF
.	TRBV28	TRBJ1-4	CASSFGSHEKLFF
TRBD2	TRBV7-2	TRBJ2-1	CASSTSGGYNEQFF
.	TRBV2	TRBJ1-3	CASSEEGLSGNTIYF
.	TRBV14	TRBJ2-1	CASSQDEGLWNEQFF
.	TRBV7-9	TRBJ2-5	CASSSTSLSETQYF
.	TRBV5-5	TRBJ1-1	CASSLVGTDSEAFF
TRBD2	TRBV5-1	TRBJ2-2	CASSLSASGRAPNTGELFF
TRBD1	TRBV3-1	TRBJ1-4	CASSRLGQGAGEKLFF
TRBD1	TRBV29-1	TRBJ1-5	CSVGDRGDQPQHF
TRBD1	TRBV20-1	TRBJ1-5	CSATNRDRGGNQPQHF
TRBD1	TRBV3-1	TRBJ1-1	CASSRAVDRGGDEAFF
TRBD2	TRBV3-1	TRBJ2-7	CASSQGWWRESGEQYF
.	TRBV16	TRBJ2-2	CASSQSKAGELFF
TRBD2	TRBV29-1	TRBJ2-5	CSVRAPSGSKTQYF
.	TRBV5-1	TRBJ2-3	CASSLLQASTDTQYF
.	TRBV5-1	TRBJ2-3	CASTSSGTDLSDTQYF
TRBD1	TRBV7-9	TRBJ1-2	CASSRAGTASKYTF
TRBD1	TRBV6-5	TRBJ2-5	CASSSTGTGQETQYF
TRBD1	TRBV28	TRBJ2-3	CASWGQGPDTQYF
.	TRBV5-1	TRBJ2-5	CASSPRATEETQYF
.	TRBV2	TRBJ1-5	CASSGTGTQRNQPQHF
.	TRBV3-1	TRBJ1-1	CASSQVGGNTEAFF
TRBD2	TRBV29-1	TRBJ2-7	CSVSTGTSGYYEQYF
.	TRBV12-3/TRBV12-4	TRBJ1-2	CASSTFGGIPFYGYTF
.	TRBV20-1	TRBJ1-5	CSASRAGASNQPQHF
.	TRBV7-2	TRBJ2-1	CASSRETRSPNEQFF
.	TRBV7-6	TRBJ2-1	CASSPPGSDEQFF
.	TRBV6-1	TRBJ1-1	CASSRPTRSNTEAFF
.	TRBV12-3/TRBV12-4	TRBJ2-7	CASADPASSYEQYF
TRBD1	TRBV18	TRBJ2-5	CASSPVAGQGKETQYF
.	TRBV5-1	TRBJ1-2	CASSLETGNGYTF
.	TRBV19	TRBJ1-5	CASSIPASNQPQHF
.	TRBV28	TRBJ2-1	CASRNDDHSYNEQFF
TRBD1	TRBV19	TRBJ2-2	CASSIRTGDTGELFF
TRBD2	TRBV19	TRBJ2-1	CASSSRGRLAGVVYNEQFF
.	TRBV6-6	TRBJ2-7	CASSHALAREQYF
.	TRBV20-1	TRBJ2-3	CSGQGPQDTQYF
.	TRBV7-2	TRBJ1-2	CASSADRMFGYTF
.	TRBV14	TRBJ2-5	CASSHERVYSLETQYF
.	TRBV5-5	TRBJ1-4	CASSWGGGNEKLFF
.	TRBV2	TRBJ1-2	CASTDEDRVYGYTF
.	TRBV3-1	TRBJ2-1	CASSQEGGRVYNEQFF
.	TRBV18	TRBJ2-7	CASSPRATAGTSHEQYF
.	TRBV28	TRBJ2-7	CASSLGAWGEQYF
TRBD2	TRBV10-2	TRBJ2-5	CASSVEREVGETQYF
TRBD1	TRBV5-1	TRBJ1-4	CASSPAGGKNEKLFF
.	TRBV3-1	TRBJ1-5	CASSQEGGQPQHF